These 32 T cell receptor beta chains came from one sample sequenced in a study of blood T cell repertoires in COVID-19. The protocol was immunoSEQ multiplex PCR, while the TCRdb copy is restricted to in-frame clones and leaves out a portion. Of about 59,000 clones listed, around 80% are singletons. Sequenced: peripheral blood. Every receptor here comes from a man aged 55 to 70 with acute or convalescent COVID-19.

The CDR3 sequence is CASSKAGTREFF. The CDR3 DNA follows: TGTGCCAGCAGCAAAGCCGGGACTAGAGAGTTCTTC. The chain links TRBV21-1 to TRBJ2-1; the table's TRBD2 call for D was not verified on the DNA. TRBV21-1 is flagged as a pseudogene. The CDR3 has 12 amino acids.

The chain is built from TRBV6-5 and TRBJ1-1; 7 positions match TRBD1. J gave up 1 base and V 5 bases, and 7 bases lay outside the gene matches. This CDR3 has 15 residues. CDR1 and CDR2 from the germline V gene are MNHEY and SVGAGI. CDR3 DNA: TGTGCCAGCAGTCCCCCTAGGACAGGGAACACTGAAGCTTTCTTT. Residues: CASSPPRTGNTEAFF.

The V and J genes are TRBV7-3 and TRBJ1-1; D not certain. The V end was cut by 5 bases, the J end by 2 bases, with 9 bases between. The CDR3 spans 13 residues. Germline CDR1 is SGHTA and CDR2 is FQGTGA. The CDR3 here is CASSVSTNTEAFF. The CDR3 DNA follows: TGTGCCAGCAGCGTTAGTACCAACACTGAAGCTTTCTTT.

The chain couples TRBV6-5 to TRBJ2-7; D may be TRBD1 (5 bases). The CDR3 is made up of 14 amino acids. The V and J ends lost 5 bases and 2 bases respectively, with 13 bases between them. The germline CDR1 and CDR2 sequences are MNHEY and SVGAGI. The chain's CDR3 is CASSQTASTYEQYF. The CDR3 DNA sequence: TGTGCCAGCAGTCAGACAGCAAGTACCTACGAGCAGTACTTC.

The gene calls are TRBV13 and TRBJ1-2, with 7 bases identical to TRBD1. This CDR3 contains 15 residues. The V segment lost 5 bases and the J segment 0 bases; nucleotides outside the gene matches: 6. Germline CDR1 and CDR2: PRHDT and FYEKMQ (reference sequence). The CDR3 is CASSETGTANYGYTF. In nucleotides, the CDR3 is TGTGCCAGCAGCGAAACCGGGACAGCTAACTATGGCTACACCTTC.

The chain links TRBV7-8 to TRBJ1-2; D call uncertain. V was clipped by 4 bases and J by 4 bases, with 13 bases between them. Germline CDR1 reads SGHVS; CDR2 reads FQNEAQ. CDR3 length equals 14 residues. The CDR3, as DNA: TGTGCCAGCAGCTCTCAATCCCGGGGCTATGGCTACACCTTC. Protein product: CASSSQSRGYGYTF.

The chain couples TRBV28 to TRBJ2-7; 7 nucleotides line up with TRBD1. Germline V gene lookup returns CDR1 MDHEN and CDR2 SYDVKM. V trimming: 8 bases; J trimming: 7 bases; junction bases outside the gene matches: 11. The CDR3 is 13 residues long. CDR3 loop: CASHHPGGGEQYF. Here the CDR3 DNA reads TGTGCCAGCCATCATCCAGGGGGTGGGGAGCAGTACTTC. Full variable domain (missing parts from reference TRBV28 and TRBJ2-7): DVKVTQSSRYLVKRTGEKVFLECVQDMDHENMFWYRQDPGLGLRLIYFSYDVKMKEKGDIPEGYSVSREKKERFSLILESASTNQTSMYLCASHHPGGGEQYFGPGTRLTVT.

This rearrangement joins TRBV28 to TRBJ2-7; no clear D. CDR1 and CDR2 from the germline V gene are MDHEN and SYDVKM. The CDR3 has 13 residues. The V end was cut by 1 base, the J end by 0 bases, with 4 bases between. In DNA form, the CDR3 reads TGTGCCAGCAGTTTATCCCTCTCCTACGAGCAGTACTTC. Its translation: CASSLSLSYEQYF.

The chain uses TRBV4-1 and TRBJ1-1, with unresolved D. CDR3 length: 14 amino acids. V shed 2 bases and J shed 7 bases, with 14 bases lying between them. CDR1 is MGHRA and CDR2 is YSYEKL in the germline V gene. The CDR3 DNA is TGCGCCAGCAGCCAACGGGCGCCGGAGGGTGAAGCTTTCTTT. Translated, it gives CASSQRAPEGEAFF.

The rearrangement uses TRBV7-3 and TRBJ2-1; 7 positions agree with TRBD2. Germline V gene sequence: CDR1 SGHTA, CDR2 FQGTGA. The ends lost 1 base at V and 3 bases at J; junction bases unmatched: 6. The CDR3 has 16 residues. CDR3 DNA: TGTGCCAGCAGCTTAATAGGTCTAGCGGACTACAATGAGCAGTTCTTC. The encoded protein is CASSLIGLADYNEQFF.

CDR3 protein: CASSQARNQPQHF. The CDR3, as DNA: TGTGCCAGCAGCCAAGCCCGGAATCAGCCCCAGCATTTT. J is TRBJ1-5 and V is TRBV4-2; no clear D. This CDR3 comprises 13 residues. Germline assignment: CDR1 LGHNA and CDR2 YNFKEQ. V was pared by 1 base and J by 4 bases, with 5 bases between.

The V gene is TRBV28, the J gene TRBJ1-3; TRBD1 agrees at 8 bases. CDR1 MDHEN and CDR2 SYDVKM come from the germline V gene. V shed 6 bases and J 1 base; nucleotides not matched to a gene: 11. The CDR3 has 17 residues. This CDR3 reads CASSRPGQDLSGNTIYF. For the CDR3, the DNA is TGTGCCAGCAGCCGACCGGGACAGGACTTATCTGGAAACACCATATATTTT. The full variable domain, rest sourced from reference TRBV28 and TRBJ1-3, is DVKVTQSSRYLVKRTGEKVFLECVQDMDHENMFWYRQDPGLGLRLIYFSYDVKMKEKGDIPEGYSVSREKKERFSLILESASTNQTSMYLCASSRPGQDLSGNTIYFGEGSWLTVV.

This clone was seen only a few times. V is TRBV5-1 and J is TRBJ1-2; no firm D call. The V end lost 0 bases, the J end lost 4 bases, and 7 bases lay between the germline ends. The CDR3 is made up of 13 amino acids. Germline CDR1 and CDR2: SGHRS and YFSETQ. The CDR3 is CASSLETAYGYTF. The CDR3 region has the DNA TGCGCCAGCAGCTTGGAAACAGCCTATGGCTACACCTTC.

This chain connects TRBV24-1 to TRBJ1-5, with D maybe TRBD1 (6 bases). Trimming shortened V by 4 bases and J by 4 bases, and 13 bases separated the two germline ends. The CDR3 length is 15 residues. Germline-derived CDR1 and CDR2 are KGHDR and SFDVKD. The CDR3: CATSDPGQPNQPQHF. CDR3 DNA sequence: TGTGCCACCAGTGACCCGGGACAACCTAATCAGCCCCAGCATTTT.

The V gene is TRBV28, the J gene TRBJ2-7, with D maybe TRBD2 (6 bases). This CDR3 contains 15 residues. Trimming took 3 bases from V and 6 from J, leaving 18 bases between them. Looked up from germline, CDR1 is MDHEN and CDR2 is SYDVKM. The CDR3 region has the DNA TGTGCCAGCAGTTTTCTTAGCGGCGTCTCGGGCGAGCAGTACTTC. This codes for CASSFLSGVSGEQYF.

The genes are TRBV5-6 and TRBJ1-2; 7 nucleotides agree with TRBD1. The CDR3 has 14 residues. Looked up from germline, CDR1 is SGHDT and CDR2 is YYEEEE. Trimming at V came to 2 bases and at J to 5 bases, leaving 6 bases not matched to a gene. This chain's CDR3 is CASSLRTGRYGYTF. The CDR3 DNA reads TGTGCCAGCAGCTTAAGGACAGGCCGTTATGGCTACACCTTC.

This chain uses TRBV27 with TRBJ1-2; TRBD1 might be the D (5 bases). Germline CDR1 and CDR2: MNHEY and SMNVEV (reference sequence). Trimming removed 3 bases from V and 6 bases from J, with 20 bases in between. The CDR3 is 16 residues long. The CDR3 sequence: CASSFSPPQGLDGYTF. In nucleotides, the CDR3 is TGTGCCAGCAGTTTTTCCCCCCCTCAGGGCCTGGATGGCTACACCTTC.

V usage is TRBV12-3 or TRBV12-4 and J usage is TRBJ2-7; no clear D. V was pared by 2 bases and J by 3 bases, with 8 bases between. This CDR3 is 13 amino acids long. CDR3 DNA sequence: TGTGCCAGCAGTTTATCACAGATCTACGAGCAGTACTTC. It encodes CASSLSQIYEQYF.

The CDR3 nucleotides are TGTGCCAGTAGTAGGAGGGGTTTAACTGAAGCTTTCTTT. Protein: CASSRRGLTEAFF. V and J are TRBV19 and TRBJ1-1; D perhaps matches TRBD1 (5 bases). V lost 4 bases, J lost 5 bases, and 11 bases lay in between. The CDR3 is 13 amino acids. CDR1 LNHDA and CDR2 SQIVND come from the germline V gene (reference sequence).

This clone was observed a few times. The chain couples TRBV3-1 (or the pseudogene TRBV3-2) to TRBJ2-2; the D gene is possibly TRBD1 (5 bases). Germline assignment: CDR1 LGHDT and CDR2 YNNKEL (reference sequence). CDR3 length: 15 amino acids. V lost 2 bases and J lost 1, with 8 bases in between. CDR3 sequence reads: CASSQLQENTGELFF. DNA of the CDR3: TGTGCCAGCAGCCAATTACAGGAGAACACCGGGGAGCTGTTTTTT.

This clone was detected a few times. The rearrangement links TRBV14 to TRBJ2-5, with D possibly being TRBD2 (6 bases). Trimming stripped 0 bases from V and 5 bases from J, with 19 bases between. The CDR3 runs to 17 residues. Germline-derived CDR1 and CDR2 are SGHDN and FVKESK. The DNA of the CDR3 is TGTGCCAGCAGCCAAGATTCCGGGGGAGGTCCTCGGGAGACCCAGTACTTC. It encodes CASSQDSGGGPRETQYF. Full variable domain (remainder filled in from reference TRBV14 and TRBJ2-5): EAGVTQFPSHSVIEKGQTVTLRCDPISGHDNLYWYRRVMGKEIKFLLHFVKESKQDESGMPNNRFLAERTGGTYSTLKVQPAELEDSGVYFCASSQDSGGGPRETQYFGPGTRLLVL.

V gene TRBV5-4 combines with J gene TRBJ2-7; 11 bases line up with TRBD1. The V gene's germline CDR1 is SGHNT and CDR2 YYREEE (reference sequence). CDR3 length: 14 residues. With V trimmed by 4 bases and J by 5 bases, 5 bases remained unmatched. The CDR3 region is CASSGRDRGNEQYF. CDR3 bases: TGTGCCAGCAGCGGCCGGGACAGGGGGAACGAGCAGTACTTC.

The chain employs TRBV12-3 or TRBV12-4 and TRBJ2-3; tentative D call: TRBD1 (5 bases). The CDR3 is 13 amino acids. The V gene lost 3 bases and the J gene lost 8 bases, with 12 bases spanning the gap. Here the CDR3 reads CASSLGPSSTQYF. The CDR3 DNA reads TGTGCCAGCAGTTTGGGGCCATCTTCTACGCAGTATTTT.

The genes are TRBV10-2 and TRBJ2-1; D remains ambiguous. The V and J ends lost 3 bases and 12 bases respectively, with 6 bases between them. The germline V gene has CDR1 WSHSY and CDR2 SAAADI. This CDR3 is built from 10 residues. In nucleotides, the CDR3 is TGCGCCAGCAGTGATTCGGTGCAGTTCTTC. Translation gives CASSDSVQFF.

The chain recombines TRBV14 with TRBJ1-1; D is uncertain. From germline, CDR1 is SGHDN and CDR2 FVKESK. V dropped 5 bases and J dropped 5 bases, with 12 bases sitting between them. The CDR3 consists of 13 residues. The CDR3 DNA is TGTGCCAGCAGCTTCACAGCGGGGACTGAAGCTTTCTTT. It yields the protein CASSFTAGTEAFF.

The chain combines TRBV5-1 with TRBJ1-2, with TRBD1 matching over 8 bases. This CDR3 is 14 amino acids long. Germline trimming cut 2 bases from V and 7 bases from J; bases unmatched to any gene: 7. Germline V CDR1 and CDR2: SGHRS, YFSETQ. DNA for the CDR3: TGCGCCAGCAGCTTAACAGGGGGTCTGGGTGGCTACACCTTC. Amino acids: CASSLTGGLGGYTF.

The chain links TRBV27 to TRBJ2-3; TRBD1 might be the D (5 bases). Germline V lookup: CDR1 MNHEY, CDR2 SMNVEV (reference sequence). Trimming stripped 4 bases from V and 1 base from J, with 12 bases between. CDR3 length: 15 residues. CDR3 in DNA: TGTGCCAGCAGTTCATGGACAACTGGCACAGATACGCAGTATTTT. It specifies CASSSWTTGTDTQYF.

J is TRBJ2-2 and V is TRBV10-3; 10 bases agree with TRBD2. The CDR3 has 16 residues. After removal of 3 bases from V and 4 bases from J, the junction contained 5 bases not matched to a gene. Germline V CDR1 and CDR2: ENHRY, SYGVKD. The chain's CDR3 is CAISDEREGPTGELFF. CDR3 in DNA: TGTGCCATCAGTGACGAGCGGGAGGGCCCCACCGGGGAGCTGTTTTTT.

This chain links TRBV7-8 with TRBJ2-2; tentative D call: TRBD2 (6 bases). The V end lost 0 bases, the J end lost 3 bases, and 17 bases lay between the germline ends. The CDR3 spans 18 residues. Per germline, CDR1 SGHVS and CDR2 FQNEAQ. This CDR3 is CASSLAHSGDTDTGELFF. The CDR3 DNA reads as TGTGCCAGCAGCTTAGCGCATTCGGGGGATACGGACACCGGGGAGCTGTTTTTT.

V and J are TRBV11-2 and TRBJ2-7; tentative D call: TRBD1 (5 bases). Trimming removed 1 base from V and 3 bases from J, with 13 bases in between. There are 15 residues in the CDR3. Germline assignment: CDR1 SGHAT and CDR2 FQNNGV. CDR3 coding DNA: TGTGCCAGCAGCTTAGTGTTGGACAAGGTCTACGAGCAGTACTTC. Translated, it gives CASSLVLDKVYEQYF.

This chain uses TRBV6-6 with TRBJ2-3; D perhaps matches TRBD2 (6 bases). Trimming shortened V by 7 bases and J by 6 bases, and 17 bases separated the two germline ends. The germline gives CDR1 MNHNY, CDR2 SVGAGI (reference sequence). CDR3 size: 14 residues. The CDR3 protein is CASNNGSPFDTQYF. The CDR3 bases are TGTGCCAGCAATAACGGGAGCCCCTTTGATACGCAGTATTTT.

The gene calls are TRBV5-1 and TRBJ1-1, with no clear D. CDR1 is SGHRS and CDR2 is YFSETQ in the germline V gene. V lost 0 bases and J lost 11, with 17 bases in between. The CDR3 covers 14 residues. CDR3 coding DNA: TGCGCCAGCAGCTTGGAGGAAGCCGACACTCGGGCTTTCTTT. It yields the protein CASSLEEADTRAFF.